This TCR beta chain emerged from a study of graft-versus-host responses after intestinal transplantation. Comment on this clone: Its antigen is not known.

Whole-study results and caveats: HvG clone declines early post-transplant were associated with peak circulating GvH levels. Recipient marrow showed GvH clones, some seen first in ileum or blood.

Sequencing used immunoSEQ multiplex PCR; TCRdb keeps in-frame clones, though not all of them. Of roughly 100,000 clones detected, over 75% appear once; the ten largest clones hold over 0.7%. CDR3 length: 17 amino acids. The chain links TRBV21-1 to TRBJ1-3; the DNA was not compared with TRBD1, the D call given in the table. TRBV21-1 is shown as a pseudogene. The TCR comes from a human donor who received an intestinal transplant. The specimen was unstimulated CD4+ T cells sorted from spleen or lymph node cells, collected before intestinal transplant. The CDR3 region is CASSKEGVTHSGNTVYF. As DNA, the CDR3 is TGTGCCAGCAGCAAAGAGGGGGTTACTCACTCTGGAAACACCGTATATTTT.